These T cell receptor beta chains were read from a single sample in a study of human T cells and chemical hapten exposure. MiXCR, run by TCRdb on the RACE reads, gives a single entry per CDR3 protein. The sample holds roughly 96,000 distinct CDR3 sequences, 7% to 10% seen once. The input for sequencing was whole blood, taken in connection with sensitization to the hapten diphenylcyclopropenone (DPC). These receptors were collected from a woman aged 40 to 50 with alopecia areata. Some clones in this sample may be carry-over from other donors' samples. Each CDR3 is given with its conserved first and last residue. The D gene is left open where the match is weak. Part of the rows lack a size; the others show once, few, many or a class for expanded clones.

D	V	J	size	CDR3	DNA
NA	TRBV3-1	TRBJ2-7	many	CASSQALGNYEQYF	TGTGCCAGCAGCCAAGCCCTAGGAAACTACGAGCAGTACTTC
NA	TRBV10-3	TRBJ2-7	NA	CAISLTELPYEQYF	TGTGCCATCAGCTTGACAGAGCTCCCTTACGAGCAGTACTTC
NA	TRBV10-3	TRBJ2-1	NA	CAISESGQSSYNEQFF	TGTGCCATCAGTGAGTCGGGCCAGAGTTCCTACAATGAGCAGTTCTTC
NA	TRBV4-2	TRBJ2-5	many	CASSQGTDFQIQETQYF	TGTGCCAGCAGCCAAGGAACGGACTTCCAAATACAAGAGACCCAGTACTTC
NA	TRBV30	TRBJ1-1	few	CAWGRGQAFF	TGTGCCTGGGGCCGGGGGCAAGCTTTCTTT
TRBD1	TRBV28	TRBJ2-7	few	CASGGQGLHEQYF	TGTGCCAGCGGGGGACAGGGGCTCCACGAGCAGTACTTC
TRBD2	TRBV27	TRBJ2-7	many	CASRTGTSGTYEQYF	TGTGCCAGCAGAACCGGGACTAGCGGGACCTACGAGCAGTACTTC
NA	TRBV12-3/TRBV12-4	TRBJ1-2	many	CASSLSTGNGYTF	TGTGCCAGCAGTTTATCAACAGGGAATGGCTACACCTTC
TRBD1	TRBV6-6	TRBJ1-2	few	CASSLFQGQGDGYTF	TGTGCCAGCAGTTTGTTTCAGGGACAGGGAGATGGCTACACCTTC
NA	TRBV7-2	TRBJ1-3	few	CASSFTDSGNTIYF	TGTGCCAGCAGCTTTACTGACTCTGGAAACACCATATATTTT
NA	TRBV5-1	TRBJ1-6	NA	CASSPGTQGSPLHF	TGCGCCAGCAGCCCCGGGACGCAAGGGTCACCCCTCCACTTT
NA	TRBV6-1	TRBJ1-3	NA	CASSDGDSGPGNTIYF	TGTGCCAGCAGTGATGGGGACTCCGGGCCAGGAAACACCATATATTTT
TRBD1	TRBV7-6	TRBJ2-3	few	CASSTVTGVKADTQYF	TGTGCCAGCAGCACCGTGACAGGGGTGAAGGCAGATACGCAGTATTTT
TRBD2	TRBV12-3/TRBV12-4	TRBJ2-2	NA	CASSPDPGLAGPTGELFF	TGTGCCAGCAGTCCCGACCCGGGACTAGCGGGGCCCACCGGGGAGCTGTTTTTT
NA	TRBV12-3/TRBV12-4	TRBJ1-2	NA	CASSSSPNYGYTF	TGTGCCAGCAGTTCGAGTCCAAACTATGGCTACACCTTC
TRBD2	TRBV14	TRBJ2-1	few	CASSQRSGRPNNEQFF	TGTGCCAGCAGCCAACGTAGCGGGAGGCCCAACAATGAGCAGTTCTTC
NA	TRBV7-2	TRBJ2-7	NA	CASSSPPYEQYF	TGTGCCAGCAGCTCACCCCCTTACGAGCAGTACTTC
NA	TRBV9	TRBJ2-2	few	CASSVAQGPTGELFF	TGTGCCAGCAGCGTAGCCCAGGGGCCCACCGGGGAGCTGTTTTTT
NA	TRBV7-2	TRBJ2-7	NA	CASSLGRSSYEQYF	TGTGCCAGCAGCTTAGGCCGGAGCTCCTACGAGCAGTACTTC
TRBD2	TRBV7-8	TRBJ2-5	NA	CASSKTSGPGAQYF	TGTGCCAGCAGCAAGACTAGCGGCCCAGGGGCCCAGTACTTC
NA	TRBV25-1	TRBJ2-7	NA	CASSAGDWSYEQYF	TGTGCCAGCTCGGCCGGGGACTGGTCCTACGAGCAGTACTTC
NA	TRBV9	TRBJ2-2	many	CASSVAGRARNTGELFF	TGTGCCAGCAGCGTAGCGGGTCGGGCCAGGAACACCGGGGAGCTGTTTTTT
TRBD1	TRBV6-2/TRBV6-3	TRBJ2-2	many	CASSGQGHTGELFF	TGTGCCAGCAGCGGACAGGGACACACCGGGGAGCTGTTTTTT
NA	TRBV28	TRBJ2-7	many	CASKGLEQYF	TGTGCCAGCAAGGGGCTCGAGCAGTACTTC
NA	TRBV29-1	TRBJ2-5	many	CTTKQGGETQYF	TGCACAACAAAACAGGGCGGCGAGACCCAGTACTTC
TRBD1	TRBV5-1	TRBJ1-2	NA	CASSLAAYDREMRGYTF	TGCGCCAGCAGCTTGGCGGCTTATGACAGGGAAATGAGAGGCTACACCTTC
NA	TRBV28	TRBJ2-3	few	CASGPGRGTDTQYF	TGTGCCAGCGGACCGGGACGGGGCACAGATACGCAGTATTTT
NA	TRBV15	TRBJ2-4	NA	CATSRDLIAKNIQYF	TGTGCCACCAGCAGAGATCTGATAGCCAAAAACATTCAGTACTTC
NA	TRBV19	TRBJ1-5	NA	CASMYGEGQPQHF	TGTGCCAGTATGTACGGGGAGGGACAGCCCCAGCATTTT
NA	TRBV28	TRBJ2-6	few	CASSMDSLPGANVLTF	TGTGCCAGCAGTATGGACAGCTTGCCTGGGGCCAACGTCCTGACTTTC
NA	TRBV6-5	TRBJ1-2	NA	CASSRVRGAVGYGYTF	TGTGCCAGCAGTCGGGTTAGGGGGGCAGTTGGATATGGCTACACCTTC
NA	TRBV7-3	TRBJ2-1	many	CASSLAPDSLYNEQFF	TGTGCCAGCAGCCTTGCACCGGACAGTCTTTACAATGAGCAGTTCTTC
TRBD2	TRBV7-2	TRBJ2-3	once	CASSLAAGSTDTQYF	TGTGCCAGCAGCCTAGCGGCGGGTAGCACAGATACGCAGTATTTT
NA	TRBV29-1	TRBJ2-5	few	CSVVQGGQETQYF	TGCAGCGTCGTTCAGGGCGGACAAGAGACCCAGTACTTC
NA	TRBV5-1	TRBJ1-4	many	CASSLDRNRVNEKLFF	TGCGCCAGCAGCTTAGACAGGAACAGGGTTAATGAAAAACTGTTTTTT
NA	TRBV9	TRBJ2-7	NA	CASSGRAQGEQYF	TGTGCCAGCAGCGGCAGGGCACAGGGCGAGCAGTACTTC
NA	TRBV29-1	TRBJ1-2	NA	CSVAEGYGYTF	TGCAGCGTTGCGGAGGGGTATGGCTACACCTTC
TRBD2	TRBV5-1	TRBJ2-1	NA	CASSGGGTSGSYEQFF	TGCGCCAGCAGCGGAGGTGGGACTAGCGGGAGCTATGAGCAGTTCTTC
NA	TRBV12-3/TRBV12-4	TRBJ1-1	few	CASSLDGVSTEAFF	TGTGCCAGCAGCCTCGACGGAGTGAGCACTGAAGCTTTCTTT
NA	TRBV5-1	TRBJ2-3	NA	CASSLPTGALRTDTQYF	TGCGCCAGCAGCTTGCCTACAGGAGCTCTCCGCACAGATACGCAGTATTTT
TRBD1	TRBV6-2/TRBV6-3	TRBJ1-2	many	CASRATGVNGYTF	TGTGCCAGCAGGGCGACAGGGGTAAATGGCTACACCTTC
NA	TRBV28	TRBJ1-2	few	CASTRTNYGYTF	TGTGCCAGCACAAGGACTAACTATGGCTACACCTTC
NA	TRBV28	TRBJ1-6	once	CASSFGDSPLHF	TGTGCCAGCAGTTTCGGGGATTCACCCCTCCACTTT
NA	TRBV2	TRBJ1-4	many	CASRSGTFNEKLFF	TGTGCCAGCAGATCCGGGACTTTTAATGAAAAACTGTTTTTT
TRBD1	TRBV29-1	TRBJ2-3	few	CSVETGFSADTQYF	TGCAGCGTCGAGACAGGGTTCAGCGCAGATACGCAGTATTTT
TRBD1	TRBV6-5	TRBJ2-2	NA	CASRQTGGPTGELFF	TGTGCCAGCAGGCAAACAGGGGGCCCCACCGGGGAGCTGTTTTTT
TRBD2	TRBV2	TRBJ2-1	many	CASSGYSGGFNEQFF	TGTGCCAGCAGTGGCTATAGCGGGGGGTTCAATGAGCAGTTCTTC
TRBD1	TRBV15	TRBJ2-1	NA	CATSTGTEIYNEQFF	TGTGCCACCAGTACCGGGACAGAAATCTACAATGAGCAGTTCTTC
NA	TRBV29-1	TRBJ2-2	many	CSGVKDTGELFF	TGCAGCGGGGTAAAGGACACCGGGGAGCTGTTTTTT
NA	TRBV20-1	TRBJ1-1	many	CSARGGNTEAFF	TGCAGTGCTAGAGGGGGAAACACTGAAGCTTTCTTT
TRBD2	TRBV7-6	TRBJ2-1	few	CASSLGRLAGVGDEQFF	TGTGCCAGCAGCTTAGGGAGACTAGCGGGAGTTGGGGATGAGCAGTTCTTC
TRBD1	TRBV13	TRBJ2-1	many	CASSSDRGRGEQFF	TGTGCCAGCAGCTCGGACAGGGGGCGCGGAGAGCAGTTCTTC